Many counts were recorded for the clone carrying this T cell receptor beta chain. The target antigen is unknown. The sample belongs to a study of T cells in Graves' hyperthyroidism and ophthalmopathy. General observations from the study: Ophthalmopathy was distinguished from stable hyperthyroidism by 13 V-J signatures. Ophthalmopathy was identified by the model a median around 6.9 months ahead of onset.

The CDR3 spans 15 residues. The V end was cut by 6 bases, the J end by 0 bases, with 12 bases between. Germline V gives CDR1 SEHNR, CDR2 FQNEAQ (reference sequence). What was amplified from RNA transcripts were TCR beta CDR3 regions. First-round RT-PCR with HTBI primers amplified the TCR CDR3 region. TCRdb ran MiXCR on the multiplex PCR reads and lists one entry per CDR3 protein. Of around 540,000 distinct CDR3 sequences listed, more than 15% are singletons. This TCR was recovered from a woman younger than 45 with Graves' ophthalmopathy. The sequenced sample was blood. This chain joins TRBV7-9 and TRBJ2-1; D not certain. CDR3 nucleotides: TGTGCCAGCAGGTTAAGCAAGAGCTCCTACAATGAGCAGTTCTTC. Its protein product is CASRLSKSSYNEQFF.